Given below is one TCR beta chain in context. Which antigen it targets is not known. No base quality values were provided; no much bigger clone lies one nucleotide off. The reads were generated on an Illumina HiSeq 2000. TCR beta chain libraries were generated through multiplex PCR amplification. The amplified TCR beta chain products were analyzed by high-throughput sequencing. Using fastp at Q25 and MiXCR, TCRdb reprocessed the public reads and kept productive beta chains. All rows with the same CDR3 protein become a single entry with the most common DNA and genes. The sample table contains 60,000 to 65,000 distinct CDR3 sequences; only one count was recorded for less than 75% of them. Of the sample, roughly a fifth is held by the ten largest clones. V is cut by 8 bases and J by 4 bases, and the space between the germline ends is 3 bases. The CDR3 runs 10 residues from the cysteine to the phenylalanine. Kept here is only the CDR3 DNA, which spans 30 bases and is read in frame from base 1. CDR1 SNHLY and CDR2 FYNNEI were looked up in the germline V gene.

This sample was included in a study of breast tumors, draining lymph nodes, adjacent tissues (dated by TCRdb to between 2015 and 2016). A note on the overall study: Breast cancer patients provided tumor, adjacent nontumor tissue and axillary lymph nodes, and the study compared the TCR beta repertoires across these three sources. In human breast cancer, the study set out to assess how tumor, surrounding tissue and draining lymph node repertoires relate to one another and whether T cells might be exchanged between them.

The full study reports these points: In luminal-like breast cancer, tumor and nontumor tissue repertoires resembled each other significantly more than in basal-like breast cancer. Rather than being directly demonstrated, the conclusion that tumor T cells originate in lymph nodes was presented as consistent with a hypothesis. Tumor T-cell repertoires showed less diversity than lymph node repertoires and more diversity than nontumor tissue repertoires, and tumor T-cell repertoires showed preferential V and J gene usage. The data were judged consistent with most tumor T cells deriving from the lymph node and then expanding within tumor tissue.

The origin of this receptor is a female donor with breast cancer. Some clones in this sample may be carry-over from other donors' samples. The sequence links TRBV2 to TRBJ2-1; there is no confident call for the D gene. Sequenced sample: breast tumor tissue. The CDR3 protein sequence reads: CASQYNEQFF. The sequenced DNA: TGTGCCAGCCAGTACAATGAGCAGTTCTTC.